Sequencing of this TCR beta chain was carried out in a study of a mutant IDH1 vaccine in newly diagnosed glioma. Study-wide results and caveats: Among patients, roughly 93% showed immune responses induced by the vaccine.

The V gene end was trimmed by 4 bases and the J gene end by 4 bases; junction bases not matched to a gene: 11. This CDR3 comprises 18 residues. Germline V gene lookup returns CDR1 SEHNR and CDR2 FQNEAQ (reference sequence). The repertoire was sequenced with immunoSEQ multiplex PCR; TCRdb's copy has only in-frame clones and lacks some. The table lists roughly 32,000 clones, about 92% of them singletons. On this clone: Antigen specificity is unknown.

Time point indicated: week 47, end of study. With topical imiquimod, each dose of the vaccine consisted of 300 ug of mutant IDH1 20-mer peptide. The receptor was isolated from a man aged 35-49 years with glioma. The chain recombines TRBV7-9 with TRBJ2-1; TRBD1 agrees at 12 bases. Material: PBMCs, obtained from a glioma patient whose treatment included an IDH1 peptide vaccine. This CDR3 reads CASSSFRGQGARYNEQFF. In nucleotides, the CDR3 is TGTGCCAGCAGCTCTTTTAGGGGACAGGGGGCGCGGTACAATGAGCAGTTCTTC.